Listed here is a single T cell receptor (beta chain). Per the authors' pipeline: Amplification of reference gene primers provided the estimated nucleated cell counts. Profiled with immunoSEQ multiplex PCR; TCRdb holds only in-frame clones, not every one. From that table come the V and J calls and clone size; the DNA was used to work out D and trimming. The table includes 30,000 to 40,000 clones, roughly 88% detected once. This entry is derived from a study of blood T cell repertoires in COVID-19. Study at large: Donors in the United States, Italy and Spain gave samples during acute or convalescent COVID-19.

V was pared by 5 bases and J by 4 bases, with 11 bases between. The CDR3 covers 13 residues. Looked up from germline, CDR1 is MNHEY and CDR2 is SMNVEV (reference sequence). Material: peripheral blood. The chain is built from TRBV27 and TRBJ2-5, with D perhaps TRBD1 (5 bases). The clonotype was recovered from a woman aged 70-85 years with active COVID-19. CDR3 region: CASSDEGVETQYF. CDR3 coding DNA: TGTGCCAGCAGTGATGAAGGGGTAGAGACCCAGTACTTC.